This T cell receptor (beta chain) was recorded in a study of blood T cell repertoires in COVID-19. About the study: There were acute and convalescent COVID-19 samples, and they came from the United States, Italy and Spain. Sources were T cells, B-cell-depleted T cells, or PBMCs; the material itself was cDNA or gDNA.

In the original processing: Reference gene primer amplification yielded estimated nucleated cell counts. Data came from immunoSEQ multiplex PCR; TCRdb stores just in-frame clones and leaves some out. V, J and clone size are taken as reported in that table, and D and trimming were inferred from the DNA itself. The sample lists roughly 130,000 clones; around 77% were seen once. The germline V and J ends were trimmed by 0 bases and 1 base, with 9 bases remaining between them. The germline V gene has CDR1 GTSNPN and CDR2 SVGIG (reference sequence). This CDR3 is 14 amino acids long. The sequence was collected from a man aged 55-75 years with active or convalescent COVID-19. V gene TRBV30 combines with J gene TRBJ1-1, with unresolved D. Material: peripheral blood. The CDR3 is CAWSVGERNTEAFF. The CDR3 DNA reads as TGTGCCTGGAGTGTGGGAGAAAGGAACACTGAAGCTTTCTTT.